This TCR beta chain was captured by sequencing in a study of blood T cell repertoires in COVID-19. Study summary: Spain, Italy and the United States supplied samples that represented acute and convalescent COVID-19. The analysed material was cDNA or gDNA that came from T cells, B-cell-depleted T cells, or PBMCs.

As originally analysed: Estimated nucleated cell counts came from reference gene primer amplification. The assay was immunoSEQ multiplex PCR, and TCRdb's table has in-frame clones only and misses some. V and J calls and clone size are those listed in that table; D and trimming were worked out from the DNA. The data show approximately 100,000 clones, 92% seen once. The sequence derives from a man aged 70 or older with acute or convalescent COVID-19. The sequencing input was peripheral blood.

Here the CDR3 DNA reads TGTGCCATCAGCTCCCCCCTAGCGGGGGGCACAGATACGCAGTATTTT. Translation: CAISSPLAGGTDTQYF. The J gene is TRBJ2-3, the V gene TRBV10-3; 10 positions match TRBD2. This CDR3 comprises 16 residues. Germline trimming cut 6 bases from V and 1 base from J; bases unmatched to any gene: 7. The germline gives CDR1 ENHRY, CDR2 SYGVKD.